A single sample is the source of the 7 T cell receptor beta chains below, sequenced in a study of breast tumors, draining lymph nodes, adjacent tissues. Axillary draining lymph nodes of breast cancer patients supplied the node samples. TCRdb re-called the multiplex PCR reads through MiXCR, storing one row per CDR3 protein. Of over 200,000 distinct CDR3 sequences in the sample, less than 40% were seen once. Material for sequencing was axillary lymph node tissue. The source of these receptors is a female donor with breast cancer. Some clones in this sample may be carry-over from other donors' samples.

This clonotype was observed many times. The chain employs TRBV20-1 and TRBJ1-5; no firm D call. V lost 5 bases and J 5 bases, leaving 19 bases between the germline ends. CDR3 length equals 15 residues. The V gene's germline CDR1 is DFQATT and CDR2 SNEGSKA (reference sequence). This CDR3 is CSAQPNWGGDQPQHF. The CDR3 nucleotides read TGCAGTGCTCAACCGAATTGGGGTGGGGATCAGCCCCAGCATTTT.

This clonotype occurred many times. V is TRBV12-3 or TRBV12-4 and J is TRBJ2-7; D is unclear. This CDR3 is built from 13 residues. The V gene lost 6 bases and the J gene lost 5 bases, with 14 bases spanning the gap. CDR3 DNA sequence: TGTGCCAGCAGACCCCTTGGAGCCCACGAGCAGTACTTC. Translation gives CASRPLGAHEQYF.

This clonotype came up many times. It may be a read error: a sequence one base away is much more abundant. CDR3: CASSLRRLAGPQEPQYF. In DNA, the CDR3 is TGTGCCAGCAGCTTACGGCGGCTAGCGGGGCCTCAAGAGCCCCAGTACTTC. The V and J genes are TRBV7-9 and TRBJ2-5; 9 nucleotides agree with TRBD2. Germline CDR1 reads SEHNR; CDR2 reads FQNEAQ (reference sequence). CDR3 length equals 17 residues.

Note on this clonotype: A much larger clone is a single base away; this may be a read error. The chain links TRBV11-3 to TRBJ2-1; maybe TRBD1 (5 bases). The CDR3 covers 14 residues. V lost 5 bases to trimming and J lost 4 bases, with 12 bases between them. Germline V CDR1 and CDR2: SGHNT, YENEEA. CDR3 in DNA: TGTGCCAGCAGCCTCCAAGGGGTGTACAATGAGCAGTTCTTC. It translates to CASSLQGVYNEQFF.

Comments on this clonotype: A read error may explain this, as a much larger clone is one base away. The chain uses TRBV11-1 and TRBJ2-3; maybe TRBD2 (5 bases). Germline V gene sequence: CDR1 SGHAT, CDR2 FQDESV (reference sequence). This CDR3 has 16 residues. Trimming cost V 1 base and J 4 bases, with 15 bases left between them. Written as DNA, the CDR3 is TGTGCCAGCAGCTTAGGTCGGGCGCCGGACTCAGATACGCAGTATTTT. Its protein is CASSLGRAPDSDTQYF.

The chain couples TRBV2 to TRBJ1-2; maybe TRBD1 (5 bases). V lost 3 bases to trimming and J lost 2 bases, with 16 bases between them. CDR1 is SNHLY, CDR2 FYNNEI, per germline. The CDR3 contains 16 residues. CDR3 region: CASSEQYRTPNYGYTF. The CDR3 DNA reads as TGTGCCAGCAGTGAGCAGTACAGGACGCCGAACTATGGCTACACCTTC.

This clonotype was seen repeatedly, ten times or more. The chain couples TRBV11-2 to TRBJ2-1, with 7 positions matching TRBD2. V lost 0 bases, J lost 7 bases, and 6 bases stayed unmatched. Germline CDR1 and CDR2: SGHAT and FQNNGV. This CDR3 contains 15 residues. The CDR3 DNA reads as TGTGCCAGCAGCTTAGAGGGGGGGAGCCCTAATGAGCAGTTCTTC. Translation: CASSLEGGSPNEQFF.